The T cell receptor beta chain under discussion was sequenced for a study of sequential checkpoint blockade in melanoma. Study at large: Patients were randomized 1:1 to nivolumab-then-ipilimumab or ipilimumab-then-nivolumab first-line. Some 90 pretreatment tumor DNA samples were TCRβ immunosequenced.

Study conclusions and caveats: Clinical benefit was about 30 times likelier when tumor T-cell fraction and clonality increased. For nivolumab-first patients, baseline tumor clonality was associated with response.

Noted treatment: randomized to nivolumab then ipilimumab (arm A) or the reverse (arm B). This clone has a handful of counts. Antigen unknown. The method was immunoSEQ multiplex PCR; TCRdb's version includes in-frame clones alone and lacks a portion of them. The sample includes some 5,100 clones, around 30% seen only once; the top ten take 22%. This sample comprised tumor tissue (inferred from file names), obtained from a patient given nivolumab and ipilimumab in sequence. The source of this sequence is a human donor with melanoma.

The CDR3 DNA sequence: TGTGCCAGCAGTTACTCGACGGGTGAGCAGTACTTC. Translated: CASSYSTGEQYF. This chain joins TRBV6-8 and TRBJ2-7; no firm D call. CDR1 MNHGY and CDR2 SAAAGT come from the germline V gene. The CDR3 has 12 amino acids. The ends were cut back, 0 bases at V and 7 bases at J, with 7 bases in the middle.